One T cell receptor beta chain is described in this entry. Its antigen remains unidentified. Base qualities are not recorded, but no much larger clone differs from it by a single base. Collaborating institutions collected whole blood in K2EDTA tubes following their own protocols. For TCRbeta analysis, collaborators shipped samples in one of three forms: frozen whole blood, isolated PBMCs, or DNA extracted from either of those sample types. The data originate from a study of blood T cell repertoires in COVID-19 (TCRdb year 2020). Background on the whole study: Samples from collaborators originated in the United States, Italy and Spain and spanned both the acute and convalescent phases of COVID-19. The material from the prospective study consisted of cDNA or gDNA derived from T cells, B-cell-depleted T cells, or PBMCs. Subjects who had been exposed to COVID-19, were actively infected with it, or had recovered from it provided the deeply sampled blood TCRbeta repertoires that made up the dataset. A freely available public database, intended as a resource for researchers studying the immune response to SARS-CoV-2, is where the repertoires were released. The samples were drawn from two sources: the first 160 participants of the ongoing ImmuneRACE study, and 1,000 to 1,500 subjects contributed by 6 global collaborators. The sample metadata nearly always contained a de-identified subject ID, COVID-19 status, age in years and sex. HLA class I and class II types, where available, came from metadata supplied by the sample provider rather than from assay-based typing.

Trimming removed 2 bases from V and 7 bases from J, leaving 7 bases between the germline ends. CDR1 and CDR2 are read off the germline V gene as SGHDN and FVKESK. The CDR3 covers 12 residues, taking in both the cysteine and the phenylalanine. Only the CDR3 region is kept as DNA, spanning 36 bases read in frame from base 1. Study-wide conclusions, independent of this receptor: How much clinical and demographic metadata was included differed by source and by participant, and the metadata was provided uncurated.

TCRbeta CDR3 regions were amplified from genomic DNA using the immunoSEQ Assay, a bias-controlled multiplex PCR. The published analysis was carried out like this. Nucleated cell counts per sample were estimated from amplification of reference gene primers within the assay. To quantify the absolute abundance of each unique TCRbeta CDR3 rearrangement, sequence reads were collapsed and filtered. For each sample, productive Simpson clonality was calculated by taking the square root of Simpson's diversity index across productive rearrangements. Entries here come from immuneACCESS through TCRdb and include only in-frame sequences with V and J called. Some clones fail to appear in such tables; in the studies checked, an unresolved V gene covers under half of the shortfall, and the cause of the remainder is unknown. The V and J calls and clone size come from that table; D and trimming were worked out from the DNA. This sample gives some 110,000 clones in total; around three quarters of them show up just once. 5% to 8% of the sample is in the top ten clones.

The sequence derives from a man in his 70s with acute or convalescent COVID-19. The sequenced material came from peripheral blood. The chain uses TRBV14 and TRBJ2-3, with the D gene not clear enough to name. The sequenced DNA is TGTGCCAGCAGCCAAATAGTTAATACGCAGTATTTT. This encodes CASSQIVNTQYF.